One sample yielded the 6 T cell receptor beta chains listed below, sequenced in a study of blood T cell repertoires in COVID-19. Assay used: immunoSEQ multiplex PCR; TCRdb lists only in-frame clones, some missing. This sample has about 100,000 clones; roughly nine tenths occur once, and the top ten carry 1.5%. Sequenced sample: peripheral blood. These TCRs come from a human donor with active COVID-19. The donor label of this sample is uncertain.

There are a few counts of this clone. The CDR3 DNA is TGTGCCAGCAGTTACGGGGCGGGGGAACGATCCTACGAGCAGTACTTC. It codes for CASSYGAGERSYEQYF. The rearrangement uses TRBV6-5 and TRBJ2-7; 7 bases are a match to TRBD2. The germline gives CDR1 MNHEY, CDR2 SVGAGI. Losses at the gene ends were 2 bases for V and 1 base for J; bases not matched to a gene: 8. This CDR3 has 16 residues.

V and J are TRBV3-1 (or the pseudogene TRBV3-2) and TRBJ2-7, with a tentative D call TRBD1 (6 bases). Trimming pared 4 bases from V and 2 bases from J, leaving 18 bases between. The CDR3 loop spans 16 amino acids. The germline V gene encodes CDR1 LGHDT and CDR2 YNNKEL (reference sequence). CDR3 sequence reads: CASSRGLARGTYEQYF. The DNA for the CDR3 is TGTGCCAGCAGCCGTGGACTGGCCAGGGGAACCTACGAGCAGTACTTC.

CDR3 DNA: TGTGCCAGCAGCCCCATGTTCAGGGGATATGGCTACACCTTC. Amino acid sequence: CASSPMFRGYGYTF. The chain joins TRBV5-4 to TRBJ1-2; D may be TRBD1 (6 bases). V was cut by 4 bases and J by 5 bases, with 15 bases left in between. The V gene's germline CDR1 is SGHNT and CDR2 YYREEE (reference sequence). The CDR3 length is 14 residues. Combining the CDR3 with reference TRBV5-4 and TRBJ1-2 gives the whole variable domain ETGVTQSPTHLIKTRGQQVTLRCSSQSGHNTVSWYQQALGQGPQFIFQYYREEENGRGNFPPRFSGLQFPNYSSELNVNALELDDSALYLCASSPMFRGYGYTFGSGTRLTVV.

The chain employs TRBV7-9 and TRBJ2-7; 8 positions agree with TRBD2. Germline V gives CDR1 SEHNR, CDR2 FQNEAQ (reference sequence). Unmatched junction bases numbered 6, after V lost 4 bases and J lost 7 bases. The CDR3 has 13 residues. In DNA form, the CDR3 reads TGTGCCAGCAGCTATTCCGGGGGGGTAGAGCAGTACTTC. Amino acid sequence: CASSYSGGVEQYF.

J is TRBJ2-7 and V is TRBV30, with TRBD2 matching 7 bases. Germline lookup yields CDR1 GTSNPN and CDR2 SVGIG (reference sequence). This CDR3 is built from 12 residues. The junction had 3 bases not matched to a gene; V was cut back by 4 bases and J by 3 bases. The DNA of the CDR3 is TGTGCCTGGACGAGCGGGAACTACGAGCAGTACTTC. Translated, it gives CAWTSGNYEQYF. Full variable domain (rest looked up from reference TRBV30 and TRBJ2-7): SQTIHQWPATLVQPVGSPLSLECTVEGTSNPNLYWYRQAAGRGLQLLFYSVGIGQISSEVPQNLSASRPQDRQFILSSKKLLLSDSGFYLCAWTSGNYEQYFGPGTRLTVT.

Here the CDR3 reads CASSLVGGQGANEQFF. The CDR3 nucleotides read TGTGCCAGCAGCTTAGTGGGGGGCCAGGGGGCAAATGAGCAGTTCTTC. The chain recombines TRBV7-2 with TRBJ2-1; 8 bases map to TRBD1. Germline assignment: CDR1 SGHTA and CDR2 FQGNSA. CDR3 length: 16 residues. The J segment lost 7 bases and the V segment lost 1 base, leaving 9 bases of the junction unmatched.